There are many counts of the clone carrying this T cell receptor (beta chain). Its specificity is unknown. The entry originates in a study of neurological immune-mediated disorders. The CDR3 extends over 15 amino acids. The V gene lost 4 bases and the J gene lost 2 bases, with 13 bases spanning the gap. Germline CDR1 MDHEN, CDR2 SYDVKM. The cDNA came from 5'RACE with 10-nucleotide random UMIs. TCRdb re-called the 5' RACE reads through MiXCR, storing one row per CDR3 protein. Of 30,000 to 40,000 distinct CDR3 sequences listed, roughly 7% were seen once; the top ten hold roughly 4.5%. Findings and limits, study-wide: In HTLV-1-associated myelopathy, TCR clonal expansion was greatest, whereas multiple sclerosis had the least, falling below healthy controls.

Unsorted libraries were generated from 2 million PBMCs held at -80 degrees C. The TCR originated in a woman between 40 and 55 years old in good health. This chain uses TRBV28 with TRBJ2-3; D possibly corresponds to TRBD1 (6 bases). The sample consisted of PBMCs. The CDR3 is CASSWTALDTDTQYF. In DNA, the CDR3 is TGTGCCAGCAGTTGGACAGCCCTTGACACAGATACGCAGTATTTT.